This entry lists 11 T cell receptor beta chains sequenced from one sample in a study of shared clonotypes between healthy human individuals (dated by TCRdb to about 2020). Library creation used the immunoSEQ multiplex PCR assay. TCRdb took this table from immuneACCESS and kept in-frame rearrangements with V and J called. Such tables lack part of the clones; where checked against another copy, unresolved V genes explain under half of the gap, and the rest is unexplained. Present in this sample are roughly 1,500,000 clones, 98% to 99% of which were seen just once. The ten most abundant clones make up around 0.38% of the sample. The sample taken for sequencing was naive CD4+ T cells sorted from blood. The cell subset or site label on this specimen signifies: CD45RA+ positively selected. The receptor set was obtained from a man aged 25-45 years in good health.

J is TRBJ1-5 and V is TRBV6-5, with D unresolved. Trimming cost V 5 bases and J 6 bases, with 11 bases left between them. This CDR3 comprises 13 residues. Germline CDR1 is MNHEY and CDR2 is SVGAGI. The CDR3 loop is CASSRVGAQPQHF. The CDR3 nucleotides are TGTGCCAGCAGTCGAGTTGGTGCTCAGCCCCAGCATTTT.

The CDR3 DNA follows: TGTGCCAGCAGCTGGGGGGCCACCCAAACACAAGAGACCCAGTACTTC. Amino acid sequence: CASSWGATQTQETQYF. The chain couples TRBV5-5 to TRBJ2-5; possibly TRBD1 or TRBD2 for D (6 bases each). There are 16 residues in the CDR3. Trimming shortened V by 3 bases and J by 2 bases, and 17 bases separated the two germline ends. Germline CDR1 reads SGHKS; CDR2 reads YYEKEE (reference sequence).

V usage is TRBV7-9 and J usage is TRBJ2-2, with 10 bases aligning to TRBD2. The V and J ends lost 2 bases and 4 bases, in that order; junction bases with no gene match: 13. This CDR3 is 19 amino acids long. The germline CDR1 and CDR2 sequences are SEHNR and FQNEAQ (reference sequence). CDR3 nucleotides: TGTGCCAGCAGCTTATTTCGGGGACTAGCGCCGGTGGCCACCGGGGAGCTGTTTTTT. It encodes CASSLFRGLAPVATGELFF.

The rearrangement uses TRBV5-4 and TRBJ2-1; possibly TRBD2 for D (5 bases). CDR1 is SGHNT and CDR2 is YYREEE in the germline V gene (reference sequence). V shed 0 bases and J shed 15 bases, with 10 bases lying between them. The CDR3 has 11 residues. The CDR3 bases are TGTGCCAGCAGCTTGGTACCGGGAACGTTCTTC. Encoded protein: CASSLVPGTFF.

This clone was counted between two and nine times. The chain links TRBV9 to TRBJ2-7, with D perhaps given as TRBD1 or TRBD2 (5 bases each). V dropped 4 bases and J dropped 6 bases, with 14 bases sitting between them. Germline V lookup: CDR1 SGDLS, CDR2 YYNGEE. The CDR3 runs to 13 residues. CDR3 sequence reads: CASSLSPGSEQYF. The DNA of the CDR3 is TGTGCCAGCAGCCTATCACCAGGGAGCGAGCAGTACTTC. Full variable domain (remainder filled in from reference TRBV9 and TRBJ2-7): DSGVTQTPKHLITATGQRVTLRCSPRSGDLSVYWYQQSLDQGLQFLIQYYNGEERAKGNILERFSAQQFPDLHSELNLSSLELGDSALYFCASSLSPGSEQYFGPGTRLTVT.

The chain uses TRBV30 and TRBJ2-3; D perhaps matches TRBD2 (5 bases). The V end was cut by 5 bases, the J end by 5 bases, with 17 bases between. Germline V gene sequence: CDR1 GTSNPN, CDR2 SVGIG (reference sequence). CDR3 length: 14 residues. The CDR3 protein is CAWGLGVGEDTQYF. Here the CDR3 DNA reads TGTGCCTGGGGCCTTGGGGTGGGAGAAGATACGCAGTATTTT.

The CDR3 loop reads CASSVGVPTGEGDTQYF. The CDR3 bases are TGTGCCAGCAGCGTAGGGGTTCCGACGGGAGAGGGAGATACGCAGTATTTT. J is TRBJ2-3 and V is TRBV9; a weak D match, TRBD2 (6 bases). Germline V CDR1 and CDR2: SGDLS, YYNGEE. The germline V and J ends were trimmed by 0 bases and 5 bases, with 19 bases remaining between them. The length of the CDR3 is 17 residues.

The genes are TRBV5-1 and TRBJ2-5; D gene unclear. From germline, CDR1 is SGHRS and CDR2 YFSETQ. The V end was cut by 4 bases, the J end by 1 base, with 17 bases between. CDR3 length: 16 residues. The CDR3 sequence: CASSQFLGPAQETQYF. The CDR3 nucleotides read TGCGCCAGCAGCCAGTTTTTGGGCCCGGCCCAAGAGACCCAGTACTTC.

The genes are TRBV6-1 and TRBJ2-7; TRBD2 matches at 14 bases. Germline V gene data show CDR1 as MNHNS and CDR2 as SASEGT. The CDR3 has 17 amino acids. V lost 4 bases and J lost 3; bases outside the gene matches: 8. CDR3 protein: CASSAGLAGGLIYEQYF. For the CDR3, the DNA is TGTGCCAGCAGTGCAGGACTAGCGGGAGGTCTGATCTACGAGCAGTACTTC.

This rearrangement joins TRBV9 to TRBJ2-2; TRBD2 matches at 12 bases. CDR1 is SGDLS, CDR2 YYNGEE, per germline. The CDR3 is 17 amino acids. The V gene end was trimmed by 2 bases and the J gene end by 5 bases; junction bases not matched to a gene: 7. In DNA form, the CDR3 reads TGTGCCAGCAGCGTCCGACTAGCGGGAGCAGGGACCGGGGAGCTGTTTTTT. Encoded protein: CASSVRLAGAGTGELFF. Full variable domain (missing parts from reference TRBV9 and TRBJ2-2): DSGVTQTPKHLITATGQRVTLRCSPRSGDLSVYWYQQSLDQGLQFLIQYYNGEERAKGNILERFSAQQFPDLHSELNLSSLELGDSALYFCASSVRLAGAGTGELFFGEGSRLTVL.

The chain recombines TRBV10-3 with TRBJ2-3; 9 bases agree with TRBD1. V shed 4 bases, J shed 4 bases, and the junction held 9 bases outside the gene matches. Germline lookup yields CDR1 ENHRY and CDR2 SYGVKD. This CDR3 is built from 16 residues. The CDR3 DNA sequence: TGTGCCATCAGTGTCCCCCCCACAGGGGGCGCAGATACGCAGTATTTT. It translates to CAISVPPTGGADTQYF.